The T cell receptor (beta chain) described here comes from a study of chemoradiotherapy in HPV16-positive cancers. A note on this clone: Its antigen remains unidentified.

The germline gives CDR1 SEHNR, CDR2 FQNEAQ (reference sequence). This CDR3 has 12 residues. Trimming shortened V by 2 bases and J by 13 bases, and 15 bases separated the two germline ends. Study-wide points: The functional HPV-specific definition rests on just a couple of HPV16-positive patients.

Repeated repertoire sampling spanned the course of chemoradiotherapy. The table came from immunoSEQ multiplex PCR; TCRdb's copy has only in-frame clones and leaves some out. Among just over 15,000 clones listed, roughly 80% were seen once. The sample was collected from a patient who underwent chemoradiotherapy. This chain joins TRBV7-9 and TRBJ2-7; D not certain. The sequence came from a human donor with HPV-associated anogenital cancer. The CDR3 protein is CASSLMGRVGYF. The DNA of the CDR3 is TGTGCCAGCAGCTTAATGGGAAGGGTGGGCTACTTC.